This TCR beta chain derives from a study of identical twins. Study results and caveats: Conclusions rested on cross-sectional statistics rather than following the same donors. The abundant beta clonotypes from cord blood had fewer insertions, and memory repertoires had none of this.

This clonotype was detected only a few times. Its antigen remains unknown. Every sampled donor was Caucasian and healthy. The CDR3 covers 19 residues. CDR1 is SGHDN, CDR2 FVKESK, per germline. V lost 0 bases, J lost 0 bases, and 15 bases lay in between. Template switching created a universal primer site, and the cDNA included unique molecular identifiers. MiXCR was run by TCRdb on the 5' RACE reads, yielding one entry per CDR3 protein. Of about 340,000 distinct CDR3 sequences listed, roughly an eighth are singletons. The data were also submitted as part of a second study, on yellow fever vaccine responses in identical twins.

The rearrangement links TRBV14 to TRBJ2-6; D unresolved. This receptor was taken from a woman aged 18-29 years in good health. Sequencing was performed on CD8+ T cells sorted from blood. CDR3 sequence (DNA): TGTGCCAGCAGCCAAGATTTTCCAGGTGGAGCCTCTGGGGCCAACGTCCTGACTTTC. Translation: CASSQDFPGGASGANVLTF.